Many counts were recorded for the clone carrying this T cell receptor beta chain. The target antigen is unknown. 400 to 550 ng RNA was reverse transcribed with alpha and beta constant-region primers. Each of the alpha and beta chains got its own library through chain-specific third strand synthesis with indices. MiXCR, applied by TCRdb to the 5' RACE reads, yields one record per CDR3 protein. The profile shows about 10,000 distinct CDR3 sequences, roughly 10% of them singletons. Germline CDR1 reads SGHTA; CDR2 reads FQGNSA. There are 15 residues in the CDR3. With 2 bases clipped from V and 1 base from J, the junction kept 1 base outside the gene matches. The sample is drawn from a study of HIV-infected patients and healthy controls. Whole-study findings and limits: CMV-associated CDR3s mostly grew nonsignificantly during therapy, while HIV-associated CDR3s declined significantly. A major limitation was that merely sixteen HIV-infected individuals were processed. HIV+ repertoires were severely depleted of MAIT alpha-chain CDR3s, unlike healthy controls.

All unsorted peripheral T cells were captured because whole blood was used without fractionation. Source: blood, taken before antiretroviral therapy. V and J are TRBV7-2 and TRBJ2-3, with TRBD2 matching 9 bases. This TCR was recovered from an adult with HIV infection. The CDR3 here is CASSLPSGGTDTQYF. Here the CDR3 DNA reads TGTGCCAGCAGCTTACCTAGCGGGGGCACAGATACGCAGTATTTT.